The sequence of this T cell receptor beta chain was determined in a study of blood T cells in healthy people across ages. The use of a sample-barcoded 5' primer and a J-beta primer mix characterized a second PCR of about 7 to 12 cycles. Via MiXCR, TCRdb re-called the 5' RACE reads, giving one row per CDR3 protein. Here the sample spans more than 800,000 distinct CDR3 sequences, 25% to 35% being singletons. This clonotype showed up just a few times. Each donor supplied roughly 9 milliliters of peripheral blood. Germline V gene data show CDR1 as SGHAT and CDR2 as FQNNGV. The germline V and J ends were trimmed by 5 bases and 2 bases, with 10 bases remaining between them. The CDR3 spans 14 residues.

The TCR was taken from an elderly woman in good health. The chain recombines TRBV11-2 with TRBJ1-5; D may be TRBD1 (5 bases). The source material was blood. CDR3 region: CASSPGTRNQPQHF. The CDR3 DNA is TGTGCCAGCAGCCCAGGGACGCGCAATCAGCCCCAGCATTTT.